A selection of T cell receptor beta chains follows, all from one sample in a study of shared clonotypes between healthy human individuals. Measured with immunoSEQ multiplex PCR; TCRdb has only the in-frame clones, and not every one. The sample includes over 400,000 clones, over 70% of them seen just once. Material for sequencing was PBMCs. These receptors all stem from a woman aged 40 to 55 in good health. Some clones in this sample may be carry-over from other donors' samples. CDR3s include the opening cysteine and the closing phenylalanine or tryptophan. The D gene is left open where the match is weak. Some rows have no size entry. The others give once, few or many, or a class for an expanded clone.

clone_size	v_call	d_call	j_call	cdr3_aa	cdr3_nt
once	TRBV18	TRBD1	TRBJ2-7	CASSPPGQGYEQYF	TGTGCCAGCTCACCACCGGGACAGGGTTACGAGCAGTACTTC
NA	TRBV7-3	NA	TRBJ1-1	CASSLTPNTEAFF	TGTGCCAGCAGCTTAACCCCGAACACTGAAGCTTTCTTT
NA	TRBV28	NA	TRBJ2-7	CASLGNSYEQYF	TGTGCCAGCTTGGGGAATTCCTACGAGCAGTACTTC
NA	TRBV5-1	TRBD1	TRBJ1-1	CASSPGQGVGYTEAFF	TGCGCCAGCAGCCCCGGACAGGGTGTAGGGTACACTGAAGCTTTCTTT
NA	TRBV7-2	NA	TRBJ1-2	CASSTRGRGTGYGYTF	TGTGCCAGCAGCACCCGGGGCAGGGGAACGGGGTATGGCTACACCTTC
NA	TRBV10-2	NA	TRBJ2-6	CASNGGTPRSGVVLTF	TGCGCCAGCAATGGAGGGACCCCCCGCTCAGGGGTCGTCCTGACTTTC
NA	TRBV18	NA	TRBJ2-7	CASSPRVEGETYEQYF	TGTGCCAGCTCACCACGCGTCGAGGGAGAGACCTACGAGCAGTACTTC
NA	TRBV15	NA	TRBJ1-5	CATSAQRSARGRPQHF	TGTGCCACCAGCGCCCAGAGATCGGCCCGGGGTCGGCCCCAGCATTTT
NA	TRBV28	NA	TRBJ1-3	CASSFFWTQDSGNTIYF	TGTGCCAGCAGTTTTTTCTGGACGCAAGACTCTGGAAACACCATATATTTT
few	TRBV28	TRBD1	TRBJ1-1	CASRQQGANTEAFF	TGTGCCAGCAGGCAACAGGGGGCGAACACTGAAGCTTTCTTT
few	TRBV9	NA	TRBJ1-2	CASSASRDYGYTF	TGTGCCAGCAGCGCCTCCCGGGACTATGGCTACACCTTC
NA	TRBV21-1	NA	TRBJ1-1	CASSKVGSHSRAEAFF	TGTGCCAGCAGCAAAGTAGGCTCCCACTCTCGCGCTGAAGCTTTCTTT
NA	TRBV5-4	NA	TRBJ2-3	CAMQGGKGTDTQYF	TGTGCCATGCAGGGGGGAAAAGGCACAGATACGCAGTATTTT